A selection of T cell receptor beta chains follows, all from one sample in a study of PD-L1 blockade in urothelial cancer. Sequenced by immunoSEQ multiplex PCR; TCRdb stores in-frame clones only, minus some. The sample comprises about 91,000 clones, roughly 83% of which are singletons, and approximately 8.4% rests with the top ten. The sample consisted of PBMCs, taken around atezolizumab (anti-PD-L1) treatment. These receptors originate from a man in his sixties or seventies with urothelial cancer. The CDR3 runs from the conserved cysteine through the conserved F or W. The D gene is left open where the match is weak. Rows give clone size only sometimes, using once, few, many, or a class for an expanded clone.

cdr3_nt: TGTGCCATCAGTGAGCTAGACCGACTGAGCACAGATACGCAGTATTTT
cdr3_aa: CAISELDRLSTDTQYF
v_call: TRBV10-3
clone_size: once
d_call: NA
j_call: TRBJ2-3

cdr3_nt: TGTGCCATCAGTCCGACTGATCCGAACACCGGGGAGCTGTTTTTT
cdr3_aa: CAISPTDPNTGELFF
v_call: TRBV10-3
clone_size: NA
d_call: NA
j_call: TRBJ2-2

cdr3_nt: TGTGCCAGCAGCGCCGGGACTAGCGGGATCACCGGGGAGCTGTTTTTT
cdr3_aa: CASSAGTSGITGELFF
v_call: TRBV7-2
clone_size: NA
d_call: TRBD2
j_call: TRBJ2-2

cdr3_nt: TGCGCCAGCAGCTTGGCACCTAGCGGGGGGGCAGATACGCAGTATTTT
cdr3_aa: CASSLAPSGGADTQYF
v_call: TRBV5-1
clone_size: NA
d_call: TRBD2
j_call: TRBJ2-3

cdr3_nt: TGTGCCAGCAGCGCTCGGACAGCCCAAGAGACCCAGTACTTC
cdr3_aa: CASSARTAQETQYF
v_call: TRBV21-1
clone_size: NA
d_call: NA
j_call: TRBJ2-5

cdr3_nt: TGTGCCAGCAGCTTAGCGCGGCTAGACAATGAGCAGTTCTTC
cdr3_aa: CASSLARLDNEQFF
v_call: TRBV7-2
clone_size: NA
d_call: NA
j_call: TRBJ2-1

cdr3_nt: TGCGCCAGCAGCTCCACAGGGGACCAGCCCCAGCATTTT
cdr3_aa: CASSSTGDQPQHF
v_call: TRBV5-1
clone_size: once
d_call: TRBD1
j_call: TRBJ1-5

cdr3_nt: TGTGCCAGCAGCCAGATCAAGCGAACGGATGAGCAGTTCTTC
cdr3_aa: CASSQIKRTDEQFF
v_call: TRBV14
clone_size: NA
d_call: NA
j_call: TRBJ2-1

cdr3_nt: TGCGCCAGCAGCCAAGTATTGCGGGACAGGGGAAGGAACATTCAGTACTTC
cdr3_aa: CASSQVLRDRGRNIQYF
v_call: TRBV4-1
clone_size: NA
d_call: TRBD1
j_call: TRBJ2-4

cdr3_nt: TGTGCCAGCAGTGAAGTAGGCAGGCAAGAGACCCAGTACTTC
cdr3_aa: CASSEVGRQETQYF
v_call: TRBV6-1
clone_size: NA
d_call: NA
j_call: TRBJ2-5

cdr3_nt: TGTGCCAGCAGTGAAAGATGGGGCGTAGAGGCCAAAAACATTCAGTACTTC
cdr3_aa: CASSERWGVEAKNIQYF
v_call: TRBV6-1
clone_size: NA
d_call: NA
j_call: TRBJ2-4

cdr3_nt: TGTGCCAGCATGGGACAGGGGAGCACTGAAGCTTTCTTT
cdr3_aa: CASMGQGSTEAFF
v_call: TRBV6-5
clone_size: few
d_call: TRBD1
j_call: TRBJ1-1

cdr3_nt: TGTGCCACCAGCAAAGGGGACAGGGACACTGAAGCTTTCTTT
cdr3_aa: CATSKGDRDTEAFF
v_call: TRBV15
clone_size: NA
d_call: TRBD1
j_call: TRBJ1-1

cdr3_nt: TGTGCCAGCAGCTTAACTGATTCACCCCTCCACTTT
cdr3_aa: CASSLTDSPLHF
v_call: TRBV11-2
clone_size: NA
d_call: NA
j_call: TRBJ1-6